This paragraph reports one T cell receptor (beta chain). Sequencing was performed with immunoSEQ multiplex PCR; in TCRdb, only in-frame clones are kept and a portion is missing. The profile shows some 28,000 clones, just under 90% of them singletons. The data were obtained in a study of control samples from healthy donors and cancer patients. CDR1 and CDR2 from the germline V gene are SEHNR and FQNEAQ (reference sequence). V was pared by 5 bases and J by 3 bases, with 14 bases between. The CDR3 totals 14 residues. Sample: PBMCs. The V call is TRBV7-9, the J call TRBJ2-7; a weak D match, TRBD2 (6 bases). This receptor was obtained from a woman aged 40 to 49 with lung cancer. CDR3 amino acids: CASSLAGTGYEQYF. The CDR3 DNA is TGTGCCAGCAGCCTTGCCGGGACTGGCTACGAGCAGTACTTC.